Listed below are T cell receptor beta chains from one sample, sequenced in a study of blood T cells in healthy people across ages. MiXCR, applied by TCRdb to the 5' RACE reads, yields one record per CDR3 protein. Counted here are hundreds of thousands of distinct CDR3 sequences, roughly 56% occurring once; the ten biggest clones make up 20% to 30%. Sequenced: blood. The receptor source for this set is a man aged 40-55 years in good health. Each CDR3 is given with its conserved first and last residue. D genes are given only for firm matches. The size of a clone is reported for some rows only, either as once, few or many, or as a class for expanded clones.

TRBV5-1	TRBJ2-1	few	TRBD1	CASSPGGGSSSYNEQFF	TGCGCCAGCAGCCCAGGGGGCGGGTCAAGCTCCTACAATGAGCAGTTCTTC
TRBV28	TRBJ2-3	-	TRBD2	CASSSASGAPALGTDTQYF	TGTGCCAGCAGTTCCGCTAGCGGGGCTCCGGCATTGGGCACAGATACGCAGTATTTT
TRBV6-5	TRBJ1-1	-	-	CAVRVNTEAFF	TGTGCCGTCAGGGTGAACACTGAAGCTTTCTTT
TRBV7-2	TRBJ1-2	-	-	CASSLVRVQNYGYTF	TGTGCCAGCAGCTTAGTGAGGGTCCAAAACTATGGCTACACCTTC
TRBV11-2	TRBJ2-1	-	TRBD2	CASGTSVPDYNEQFF	TGTGCCAGCGGAACTAGCGTCCCAGACTACAATGAGCAGTTCTTC
TRBV27	TRBJ2-5	-	-	CASSTYGVETQYF	TGTGCCAGCAGTACATACGGTGTAGAGACCCAGTACTTC
TRBV27	TRBJ2-5	-	-	CASTPSGRQETQYF	TGTGCCAGCACTCCATCAGGGCGACAAGAGACCCAGTACTTC
TRBV12-3/TRBV12-4	TRBJ2-3	-	TRBD2	CASSPSGAFGTQYF	TGTGCCAGCAGTCCTAGCGGAGCGTTTGGTACGCAGTATTTT
TRBV14	TRBJ2-7	-	-	CASSQEIGPYEQYF	TGTGCCAGCAGCCAAGAAATAGGGCCCTACGAGCAGTACTTC
TRBV9	TRBJ2-3	few	TRBD2	CASSATSGSTDTQYF	TGTGCCAGCAGCGCGACTAGCGGGAGCACAGATACGCAGTATTTT
TRBV4-3	TRBJ2-1	few	TRBD2	CASSRQISGRGNEQFF	TGCGCCAGCAGCCGACAAATAAGCGGGAGGGGGAATGAGCAGTTCTTC
TRBV7-9	TRBJ2-5	-	-	CASSQRAGLETQYF	TGTGCCAGCAGCCAAAGGGCAGGACTGGAGACCCAGTACTTC
TRBV27	TRBJ2-7	-	TRBD1	CASSPTGQGHRTYEQYF	TGTGCCAGCAGTCCGACCGGACAGGGTCATCGAACCTACGAGCAGTACTTC
TRBV4-1	TRBJ2-7	-	-	CASSQANFLGPSYEQYF	TGCGCCAGCAGCCAAGCCAACTTCCTTGGGCCTAGCTACGAGCAGTACTTC
TRBV5-6	TRBJ2-1	once	-	CASSLVLAYEQFF	TGTGCCAGCAGCTTGGTGCTAGCCTATGAGCAGTTCTTC
TRBV5-1	TRBJ2-6	-	-	CASKQSGSGANVLTF	TGCGCCAGCAAGCAGAGCGGCTCTGGGGCCAACGTCCTGACTTTC
TRBV5-1	TRBJ2-1	-	TRBD2	CASSLRPAGGQTYNEQFF	TGCGCCAGCAGCTTGCGCCCAGCGGGGGGACAAACCTACAATGAGCAGTTCTTC
TRBV6-6	TRBJ2-4	-	-	CASSSRDVLYGQYF	TGTGCCAGCAGTTCCCGGGACGTCCTCTACGGGCAGTACTTC
TRBV11-2	TRBJ1-1	-	TRBD1	CASSERTGRRGTEAFF	TGTGCCAGCAGCGAGAGGACAGGGCGACGTGGCACTGAAGCTTTCTTT
TRBV29-1	TRBJ2-1	-	TRBD2	CSVEADSGSYEQFF	TGCAGCGTTGAAGCCGATAGCGGGAGCTATGAGCAGTTCTTC
TRBV5-1	TRBJ1-5	-	-	CASSLRPGSNQPQHF	TGCGCCAGCAGCTTGAGGCCAGGTAGCAATCAGCCCCAGCATTTT
TRBV12-3/TRBV12-4	TRBJ1-5	few	-	CASATGTSYQPQHF	TGTGCCAGCGCCACTGGGACGAGCTATCAGCCCCAGCATTTT
TRBV4-2	TRBJ1-6	-	-	CASSQEALGPNSPLHF	TGTGCCAGCAGCCAAGAGGCTTTGGGACCAAATTCACCCCTCCACTTT
TRBV14	TRBJ2-5	many	-	CASSQVFSIQETQYF	TGTGCCAGCAGCCAAGTTTTCAGTATCCAAGAGACCCAGTACTTC
TRBV28	TRBJ2-5	-	-	CASSPTEPLQETQYF	TGTGCCAGCAGCCCGACCGAGCCCCTACAAGAGACCCAGTACTTC
TRBV12-3/TRBV12-4	TRBJ1-2	-	TRBD1	CASSRGQGGYTF	TGTGCCAGCAGTCGTGGACAGGGAGGCTACACCTTC
TRBV27	TRBJ2-1	-	TRBD2	CATQRGGGNYNEQFF	TGTGCCACCCAACGGGGCGGGGGGAATTACAATGAGCAGTTCTTC
TRBV7-2	TRBJ2-3	-	-	CASSLEGRRDTQYF	TGTGCCAGCAGCTTAGAAGGTCGCAGGGATACGCAGTATTTT
TRBV10-3	TRBJ1-5	once	-	CAIRSGGVGQPQHF	TGTGCCATCAGGTCTGGAGGGGTGGGGCAGCCCCAGCATTTT
TRBV28	TRBJ1-6	-	-	CASSDGAYNSPLHF	TGTGCCAGCTCGGACGGGGCCTATAATTCACCCCTCCACTTT
TRBV7-2	TRBJ2-1	-	-	CTSSLTGDSYNEQFF	TGTACCAGCAGCTTAACGGGGGACTCCTACAATGAGCAGTTCTTC
TRBV27	TRBJ2-7	few	-	CASSLVAGEGGYEQYF	TGTGCCAGCAGTTTAGTTGCTGGGGAAGGGGGCTACGAGCAGTACTTC
TRBV5-1	TRBJ1-1	-	TRBD1	CASRYDRGLNTEAFF	TGCGCCAGCAGGTACGACAGGGGGCTAAACACTGAAGCTTTCTTT
TRBV29-1	TRBJ2-6	-	TRBD1	CSAGQGSGANVPTF	TGCAGCGCGGGACAGGGGTCGGGGGCCAACGTCCCGACTTTC
TRBV5-1	TRBJ2-3	once	TRBD2	CASSPAGGTDTQYF	TGCGCCAGCAGCCCAGCGGGGGGGACAGATACGCAGTATTTT